The 19 T cell receptor beta chains listed next were all sequenced from one sample in a study of shared clonotypes between healthy human individuals. Libraries were prepared by immunoSEQ multiplex PCR; TCRdb keeps only in-frame clonotypes and omits some of them. The repertoire holds about 2 million clones, with around 96% as singletons. In the naive CD8 group, cells lacked CD45RO and were positively selected for CCR7, so terminally differentiated effector memory CD45RA+ cells were left out. Source material: naive CD8+ T cells sorted from blood. All receptors derive from a man younger than 35 in good health.

The chain uses TRBV5-4 and TRBJ2-3; D not certain. There are 16 residues in the CDR3. Per germline, CDR1 SGHNT and CDR2 YYREEE (reference sequence). With 2 bases removed from V and 4 bases from J, the gap between germline ends came to 17 bases. In DNA form, the CDR3 reads TGTGCCAGCAGCTTTCTGACGGACCCCACCGCAGATACGCAGTATTTT. It translates to CASSFLTDPTADTQYF. The whole variable domain, filled in from reference TRBV5-4 and TRBJ2-3, reads ETGVTQSPTHLIKTRGQQVTLRCSSQSGHNTVSWYQQALGQGPQFIFQYYREEENGRGNFPPRFSGLQFPNYSSELNVNALELDDSALYLCASSFLTDPTADTQYFGPGTRLTVL.

This clone was detected once. The chain recombines TRBV4-1 with TRBJ2-7; 8 bases match TRBD2. Germline values: CDR1 MGHRA, CDR2 YSYEKL. The CDR3 covers 15 residues. V was pared by 2 bases and J by 5 bases, with 8 bases of the junction left unmatched. The CDR3 protein is CASSQNTGLGNEQYF. CDR3 coding DNA: TGCGCCAGCAGCCAAAATACGGGACTAGGAAACGAGCAGTACTTC.

The chain recombines TRBV15 with TRBJ2-3; D unclear. In germline, CDR1 is LNHNV, CDR2 YYDKDF (reference sequence). Trimming shortened V by 6 bases and J by 0 bases, and 4 bases separated the two germline ends. The length of the CDR3 is 12 residues. The CDR3 DNA follows: TGTGCCACCAGTTATAGCACAGATACGCAGTATTTT. As protein: CATSYSTDTQYF.

V is TRBV7-6 and J is TRBJ2-3; D is ambiguous. V was shortened by 4 bases and J by 1 base, with 15 bases between the two germline ends. Germline CDR1 and CDR2: SGHVS and FNYEAQ. The CDR3 is made up of 16 amino acids. CDR3 coding DNA: TGTGCCAGCAGCTCGGCCAAGGGCGTGGGCACAGATACGCAGTATTTT. Its protein product is CASSSAKGVGTDTQYF.

As to this clone: Within the sample, other DNA sequences also encode this same CDR3. The J gene is TRBJ2-5, the V gene TRBV5-6; the D is unclear. Trimming left V 0 bases short and J 5 bases short, with 8 bases between. The CDR3 is 13 amino acids. From germline, CDR1 is SGHDT and CDR2 YYEEEE. The CDR3, as DNA: TGTGCCAGCAGCTTGGCGGGTTGGGAGACCCAGTACTTC. Translation gives CASSLAGWETQYF.

The V gene is TRBV10-3, the J gene TRBJ2-5; the D call may be TRBD1 or TRBD2 (5 bases each). CDR1 ENHRY and CDR2 SYGVKD come from the germline V gene. V was clipped by 8 bases and J by 1 base, with 17 bases between them. CDR3 length equals 15 residues. CDR3 DNA sequence: TGTGCCATCGGGGACCAAAGAGAGGCCCAAGAGACCCAGTACTTC. This translates into CAIGDQREAQETQYF.

This clone was recorded only once. An end of the junction does not agree with germline; a read error may underlie this. The chain joins TRBV9 to TRBJ1-3; the D is unclear. CDR1 is SGDLS and CDR2 is YYNGEE in the germline V gene. The CDR3 is made up of 15 amino acids. The CDR3 DNA is TGTGTCAGCAGCGTCACGGGAGGGTCTGGAAACACCATATATTTT. Translating it yields CVSSVTGGSGNTIYF.

This clone came up once. The chain carries TRBV7-9 and TRBJ2-7; D uncertain. V was pared by 7 bases and J by 3 bases, with 22 bases between. From germline, CDR1 is SEHNR and CDR2 FQNEAQ (reference sequence). This CDR3 has 16 residues. This CDR3 reads CASIGKLVSRFYEQYF. DNA of the CDR3: TGTGCCAGCATCGGAAAATTGGTCAGCCGCTTCTACGAGCAGTACTTC.

The chain recombines TRBV30 with TRBJ2-7; 8 bases agree with TRBD2. Germline V gene data show CDR1 as GTSNPN and CDR2 as SVGIG (reference sequence). CDR3 length equals 15 residues. V dropped 2 bases and J dropped 3; count of bases not matched to a gene: 9. CDR3 in amino acids: CAWSYGASGFYEQYF. The CDR3 region has the DNA TGTGCCTGGAGTTATGGGGCTAGCGGGTTCTACGAGCAGTACTTC.

The chain has TRBV6-1 and TRBJ2-5; 13 nucleotides match TRBD2. The CDR3 loop spans 15 amino acids. The trim removed 7 bases at V and 2 bases at J, leaving 4 bases unmatched. Germline loops: CDR1 MNHNS, CDR2 SASEGT. This chain's CDR3 is CASTSLAGGQETQYF. DNA for the CDR3: TGTGCCAGCACTTCACTAGCGGGGGGGCAAGAGACCCAGTACTTC.

The chain recombines TRBV9 with TRBJ2-5; 7 positions match TRBD1. Germline trimming cut 4 bases from V and 5 bases from J; bases unmatched to any gene: 11. This CDR3 has 15 residues. CDR1 is SGDLS, CDR2 YYNGEE, per germline. The CDR3 DNA reads TGTGCCAGCAGCTCCCGACAGGGAGAAAAGGAGACCCAGTACTTC. This encodes CASSSRQGEKETQYF.

This chain's CDR3 is CASSLEGWAGQETQYF. CDR3 nucleotide sequence: TGCGCCAGCAGCTTGGAAGGGTGGGCTGGGCAAGAGACCCAGTACTTC. The rearrangement uses TRBV5-1 and TRBJ2-5, with D unclear. CDR1 SGHRS and CDR2 YFSETQ come from the germline V gene. V lost 0 bases to trimming and J lost 2 bases, with 14 bases between them. The length of the CDR3 is 16 residues.

The rearrangement uses TRBV30 and TRBJ2-5, with D tentatively TRBD1 (6 bases). The CDR3 contains 16 residues. V lost 0 bases and J lost 1, with 15 bases in between. Looked up from germline, CDR1 is GTSNPN and CDR2 is SVGIG (reference sequence). CDR3 sequence (DNA): TGTGCCTGGAGTGTACTTCGCAGGGGTCCCCAAGAGACCCAGTACTTC. Its translation is CAWSVLRRGPQETQYF.

This chain connects TRBV27 to TRBJ2-3; 14 bases map to TRBD2. Germline CDR1 MNHEY, CDR2 SMNVEV (reference sequence). The CDR3 length is 17 residues. J lost 1 base, V lost 5 bases, and 5 bases had no gene match. CDR3 protein: CASSPLGLAGGTDTQYF. The CDR3 DNA reads as TGTGCCAGCAGTCCCCTGGGACTAGCGGGAGGCACAGATACGCAGTATTTT.

Here the CDR3 DNA reads TGCGCCAGCAGTGAAGGGCCACAGGGGGCGGTTTCACCCCTCCACTTT. It codes for CASSEGPQGAVSPLHF. V is TRBV10-2 and J is TRBJ1-6, with 9 bases that match TRBD1. Germline V gene lookup returns CDR1 WSHSY and CDR2 SAAADI. Trimming took 3 bases from V and 9 from J; bases not matched to a gene: 9. This CDR3 region has 16 residues.

The chain is built from TRBV29-1 and TRBJ2-7; 9 bases map to TRBD1. The J call is in doubt because the DNA end fits TRBJ2-5 better. CDR1 SQVTM and CDR2 ANQGSEA come from the germline V gene. This CDR3 is 13 amino acids long. The CDR3 loop is CSVRTGARETQYF. The CDR3 nucleotides read TGCAGCGTTCGGACAGGGGCGCGGGAGACCCAGTACTTC.

This chain links TRBV19 with TRBJ2-5, with 10 bases that match TRBD1. The germline V gene encodes CDR1 LNHDA and CDR2 SQIVND (reference sequence). Trimming took 3 bases from V and 5 from J; bases not matched to a gene: 6. This CDR3 region has 15 residues. The CDR3 protein is CASSITGTGDETQYF. In nucleotides, the CDR3 is TGTGCCAGTAGTATTACCGGGACAGGGGATGAGACCCAGTACTTC. Complete variable domain (other parts from reference TRBV19 and TRBJ2-5): DGGITQSPKYLFRKEGQNVTLSCEQNLNHDAMYWYRQDPGQGLRLIYYSQIVNDFQKGDIAEGYSVSREKKESFPLTVTSAQKNPTAFYLCASSITGTGDETQYFGPGTRLLVL.

The chain links TRBV11-2 to TRBJ2-7, with 8 bases identical to TRBD2. Germline CDR1 SGHAT, CDR2 FQNNGV. V dropped 4 bases and J dropped 0; count of bases not matched to a gene: 11. The CDR3 loop spans 17 amino acids. This chain's CDR3 is CASSWASGGPSSYEQYF. DNA of the CDR3: TGTGCCAGCAGCTGGGCCAGCGGGGGTCCTTCCTCCTACGAGCAGTACTTC.

The chain uses TRBV7-6 and TRBJ2-1; D call uncertain. The germline V gene encodes CDR1 SGHVS and CDR2 FNYEAQ. Trimming stripped 1 base from V and 7 bases from J, with 14 bases between. The CDR3 sequence is 15 residues long. As DNA, the CDR3 is TGTGCCAGCAGCTTAGAACTCCCCCACCGTAATGAGCAGTTCTTC. Protein: CASSLELPHRNEQFF. Complete variable domain (other parts from reference TRBV7-6 and TRBJ2-1): GAGVSQSPRYKVTKRGQDVALRCDPISGHVSLYWYRQALGQGPEFLTYFNYEAQQDKSGLPNDRFSAERPEGSISTLTIQRTEQRDSAMYRCASSLELPHRNEQFFGPGTRLTVL.